These 14 T cell receptor beta chains share one sample of origin, sequenced in a study of control samples from healthy donors and cancer patients. This table comes from immunoSEQ multiplex PCR, and its TCRdb copy is limited to in-frame clones, with some not included. The sample holds about 120,000 clones; roughly 88% are singletons and the top ten take 3.4%. The sample taken for sequencing was blood. These receptor sequences come from a man aged 35-49 years in good health.

Remarks on this clone: In the same sample, other DNA sequences code for this CDR3. The chain recombines TRBV5-4 with TRBJ1-4; D call uncertain. V lost 0 bases, J lost 2 bases, and 5 bases lay in between. Germline V gives CDR1 SGHNT, CDR2 YYREEE (reference sequence). The CDR3 contains 14 residues. The CDR3 is CASSLGGTNEKLFF. In DNA form, the CDR3 reads TGTGCCAGCAGCTTGGGAGGGACTAATGAAAAACTGTTTTTT.

The chain recombines TRBV6-5 with TRBJ1-4; a possible D gene is TRBD1 (5 bases). In germline, CDR1 is MNHEY, CDR2 SVGAGI. Trimming took off 0 bases at V and 7 bases at J, with 12 bases between the two ends. The CDR3 loop spans 15 amino acids. In DNA, the CDR3 is TGTGCCAGCAGTTACTCGGGGCGGGTGTCTGAAAAACTGTTTTTT. It encodes CASSYSGRVSEKLFF.

The chain employs TRBV18 and TRBJ1-2; D not certain. The CDR3 is 16 amino acids. V lost 0 bases and J 4 bases, leaving 15 bases between the germline ends. From germline, CDR1 is KGHSH and CDR2 LQKENI. This chain's CDR3 is CASSPPGTVISYGYTF. Written as DNA, the CDR3 is TGTGCCAGCTCACCACCGGGCACAGTGATCAGCTATGGCTACACCTTC. Using reference TRBV18 and TRBJ1-2 for the parts outside the CDR3, the full variable domain is NAGVMQNPRHLVRRRGQEARLRCSPMKGHSHVYWYRQLPEEGLKFMVYLQKENIIDESGMPKERFSAEFPKEGPSILRIQQVVRGDSAAYFCASSPPGTVISYGYTFGSGTRLTVV.

This clone was seen a handful of times. V is TRBV5-1 and J is TRBJ1-1, with 9 bases identical to TRBD1. Germline V lookup: CDR1 SGHRS, CDR2 YFSETQ. V trimming: 0 bases; J trimming: 5 bases; junction bases outside the gene matches: 11. CDR3 size: 17 residues. The CDR3 DNA sequence: TGCGCCAGCAGCTTGGGGTATGGGACAGGGAGAGGAACTGAAGCTTTCTTT. It specifies CASSLGYGTGRGTEAFF.

The chain is built from TRBV29-1 and TRBJ1-2; possibly TRBD1 for D (5 bases). The CDR3 consists of 11 residues. Germline lookup yields CDR1 SQVTM and CDR2 ANQGSEA. Between the trimmed V and J ends, which lost 4 bases and 8 bases, there was a span of 11 bases. CDR3 bases: TGCAGCGTTGGGCAGGGCTCAGGCTACACCTTC. This gives the protein CSVGQGSGYTF.

This chain joins TRBV7-2 and TRBJ2-1; D could derive from TRBD1 or TRBD2 (5 bases each). V shed 5 bases and J shed 7 bases, with 15 bases lying between them. This CDR3 has 14 amino acids. CDR1 and CDR2 (germline): SGHTA, FQGNSA. The CDR3 is CASSLTGASNEQFF. The CDR3 coding sequence is TGTGCCAGCAGCCTAACCGGGGCCTCGAATGAGCAGTTCTTC.

This clone was seen only a few times. This rearrangement joins TRBV4-1 to TRBJ1-5, with D perhaps matching TRBD1 (5 bases). Trimming removed 1 base at V and 4 bases at J, with 14 bases between. Germline V gene sequence: CDR1 MGHRA, CDR2 YSYEKL. This CDR3 comprises 16 residues. The CDR3 DNA sequence: TGCGCCAGCAGCCAAGTTGCTGTAGGGGTGAATCAGCCCCAGCATTTT. It codes for CASSQVAVGVNQPQHF.

The chain uses TRBV3-1 (or the pseudogene TRBV3-2) and TRBJ1-4; 8 positions match TRBD1. J lost 4 bases, V lost 6 bases, and 7 bases had no gene match. CDR1 and CDR2 from the germline V gene are LGHDT and YNNKEL (reference sequence). The CDR3 covers 15 residues. The CDR3 reads CASRRGTGNNEKLFF. The CDR3 bases are TGTGCCAGCAGACGTGGGACAGGAAATAATGAAAAACTGTTTTTT.

This clone was counted a single time. The chain uses TRBV9 and TRBJ2-7, with D uncertain. CDR3 length equals 12 residues. Germline V gives CDR1 SGDLS, CDR2 YYNGEE. The V and J ends lost 7 bases and 2 bases respectively, with 10 bases between them. Here the CDR3 DNA reads TGTGCCAGCTCAGGCCCCACCTACGAGCAGTACTTC. Its translation is CASSGPTYEQYF.

CDR3 in amino acids: CASSGTSGAETQYF. The CDR3 nucleotides are TGCGCCAGCAGCGGAACTAGCGGGGCGGAGACCCAGTACTTC. The chain links TRBV5-1 to TRBJ2-5, with 10 bases fitting TRBD2. The J segment lost 5 bases and the V segment lost 4 bases, leaving 5 bases of the junction unmatched. Looked up from germline, CDR1 is SGHRS and CDR2 is YFSETQ. The CDR3 has 14 amino acids. The full variable domain, in which reference TRBV5-1 and TRBJ2-5 provide the parts outside the CDR3, is KAGVTQTPRYLIKTRGQQVTLSCSPISGHRSVSWYQQTPGQGLQFLFEYFSETQRNKGNFPGRFSGRQFSNSRSEMNVSTLELGDSALYLCASSGTSGAETQYFGPGTRLLVL.

In its sample, this clone was seen a few times. The chain links TRBV7-9 to TRBJ2-3; tentatively, D is TRBD1 (5 bases). CDR3 length: 15 amino acids. V dropped 1 base and J dropped 6 bases, with 14 bases sitting between them. Germline values: CDR1 SEHNR, CDR2 FQNEAQ (reference sequence). The CDR3 DNA follows: TGTGCCAGCAGCTTAGTGCAGGGTCTTATCGATACGCAGTATTTT. It codes for CASSLVQGLIDTQYF. Looking up the rest from reference TRBV7-9 and TRBJ2-3 gives the full variable domain: DTGVSQNPRHKITKRGQNVTFRCDPISEHNRLYWYRQTLGQGPEFLTYFQNEAQLEKSRLLSDRFSAERPKGSFSTLEIQRTEQGDSAMYLCASSLVQGLIDTQYFGPGTRLTVL.

The chain uses TRBV5-1 and TRBJ1-5, with TRBD1 matching 7 bases. The V and J ends lost 4 bases and 1 base, in that order; junction bases with no gene match: 2. CDR3 length equals 14 residues. Germline lookup yields CDR1 SGHRS and CDR2 YFSETQ. CDR3 protein: CASSTGESNQPQHF. CDR3 bases: TGCGCCAGCAGCACAGGGGAGAGCAATCAGCCCCAGCATTTT.

This clone was detected once. The chain combines TRBV25-1 with TRBJ1-2; D not certain. Germline V gene lookup returns CDR1 MGHDK and CDR2 SYGVNS. The length of the CDR3 is 15 residues. V was shortened by 1 base and J by 0 bases, with 9 bases between the two germline ends. CDR3 coding DNA: TGTGCCAGCAGTGAATGGGAGATCCCTAACTATGGCTACACCTTC. Its protein product is CASSEWEIPNYGYTF.

The chain couples TRBV18 to TRBJ2-3; 11 nucleotides line up with TRBD1. Germline lookup yields CDR1 KGHSH and CDR2 LQKENI. This CDR3 is built from 17 residues. V lost 3 bases to trimming and J lost 4 bases; unmatched junction nucleotides: 9. This chain's CDR3 is CASSPLPGQGASDTQYF. CDR3 nucleotides: TGTGCCAGCTCACCCCTTCCCGGACAGGGGGCGTCAGATACGCAGTATTTT.